Shown below are 8 T cell receptor beta chains from a single sample sequenced in a study of cytotoxic CD8 clonotypes in ibrutinib-treated CLL. The method was immunoSEQ multiplex PCR; TCRdb's version includes in-frame clones alone and lacks a portion of them. This table holds 120,000 to 150,000 clones, 70% to 85% found once. The sequences come from PBMCs, collected after 12 months of ibrutinib treatment. Every receptor here comes from a human donor with chronic lymphocytic leukemia.

This clone appeared once. This chain links TRBV4-1 with TRBJ2-7, with TRBD2 identical over 11 bases. Trimming took 1 base from V and 7 from J; bases not matched to a gene: 12. This CDR3 comprises 17 residues. Germline lookup yields CDR1 MGHRA and CDR2 YSYEKL. The DNA of the CDR3 is TGCGCCAGCAGCCAAGGTAGCGGGGGGGCCAAGGCGGGTGAGCAGTACTTC. This gives the protein CASSQGSGGAKAGEQYF.

The CDR3 loop reads CASSLVGPVGEQYF. CDR3 sequence (DNA): TGTGCCAGCAGCTTAGTGGGGCCGGTTGGCGAGCAGTACTTC. The chain has TRBV7-9 and TRBJ2-7; D is possibly TRBD1 (5 bases). The germline V gene encodes CDR1 SEHNR and CDR2 FQNEAQ (reference sequence). The CDR3 length is 14 residues. The V end lost 1 base, the J end lost 6 bases, and 13 bases lay between the germline ends.

This clone was found once. The chain has TRBV19 and TRBJ1-2; perhaps TRBD1 as D (6 bases). Germline V gene sequence: CDR1 LNHDA, CDR2 SQIVND (reference sequence). The length of the CDR3 is 17 residues. The germline V and J ends were trimmed by 5 bases and 3 bases, with 22 bases remaining between them. The CDR3 DNA follows: TGTGCCAGTAGTGGCACGACAGGTCGAGGACGTCACTATGGCTACACCTTC. Protein: CASSGTTGRGRHYGYTF.

The rearrangement joins TRBV2 to TRBJ2-5; 9 nucleotides match TRBD2. The CDR3 totals 14 residues. V trimming: 6 bases; J trimming: 5 bases; junction bases outside the gene matches: 7. The V gene's germline CDR1 is SNHLY and CDR2 FYNNEI. Here the CDR3 reads CASRPGTSLETQYF. The DNA for the CDR3 is TGTGCCAGCAGGCCCGGGACTAGCTTGGAGACCCAGTACTTC.

This chain links TRBV6-5 with TRBJ1-3, with D unresolved. Trimming stripped 2 bases from V and 0 bases from J, with 2 bases between. The CDR3 extends over 13 amino acids. Per the germline V gene, CDR1 is MNHEY and CDR2 is SVGAGI. The CDR3 DNA is TGTGCCAGCAGTTACGACTCTGGAAACACCATATATTTT. Its translation is CASSYDSGNTIYF.

The CDR3 DNA is TGTGCCTGGAGTACAGGGGGTCGAGAGACCCAGTACTTC. Protein product: CAWSTGGRETQYF. V is TRBV30 and J is TRBJ2-5; 8 nucleotides agree with TRBD1. The CDR3 has 13 residues. CDR1 and CDR2 from the germline V gene are GTSNPN and SVGIG (reference sequence). Losses at the gene ends were 2 bases for V and 4 bases for J; bases not matched to a gene: 3.

The chain links TRBV19 to TRBJ2-1; TRBD2 matches at 7 bases. Germline-derived CDR1 and CDR2 are LNHDA and SQIVND (reference sequence). The CDR3 consists of 16 residues. The junction had 5 bases not matched to a gene; V was cut back by 3 bases and J by 0 bases. This chain's CDR3 is CASSMIGGSSYNEQFF. The CDR3 DNA sequence: TGTGCCAGTAGTATGATCGGGGGGAGCTCCTACAATGAGCAGTTCTTC. The whole variable domain, filled in from reference TRBV19 and TRBJ2-1, reads DGGITQSPKYLFRKEGQNVTLSCEQNLNHDAMYWYRQDPGQGLRLIYYSQIVNDFQKGDIAEGYSVSREKKESFPLTVTSAQKNPTAFYLCASSMIGGSSYNEQFFGPGTRLTVL.

This clone was observed a few times. The gene calls are TRBV4-1 and TRBJ2-3; 12 nucleotides align to TRBD2. The germline V gene encodes CDR1 MGHRA and CDR2 YSYEKL. V gave up 0 bases and J gave up 3 bases; unmatched junction bases: 4. This CDR3 comprises 17 residues. The CDR3 loop is CASSQDLAGGRTDTQYF. DNA for the CDR3: TGCGCCAGCAGCCAAGATCTAGCGGGGGGGCGTACAGATACGCAGTATTTT.